This is a list of T cell receptor beta chains from one sample in a study of molecular identifiers for immune sequencing clone quantification. One entry per CDR3 protein results from TCRdb running MiXCR on the PCR reads. The sample lists just under 650,000 distinct CDR3 sequences, just under 20% occurring once. Sequencing was carried out using naive CD8+ T cells from blood, with Jurkat cell RNA spiked in. These receptors were taken from a human donor in good health. Some libraries in this study had Jurkat cell RNA spiked in. Both conserved end residues are part of each CDR3. The D gene is left open where the match is weak. Size tells how often a clone was seen (once, few, many) or the class of an expanded clone, and some rows leave it out.

V,size,J,D,DNA,CDR3
TRBV27,NA,TRBJ1-3,TRBD1,TGTGCCAGCAGTTTATCACAGGGGTCTGGAAACACCATATATTTT,CASSLSQGSGNTIYF
TRBV10-2,NA,TRBJ2-7,NA,TGCGCCACTCAAGGGGGATACGGGCAGTACTTC,CATQGGYGQYF
TRBV7-6,many,TRBJ2-5,TRBD1,TGTGCCAGCAGCTTAGGACAGGGCGCGGAGACCCAGTACTTC,CASSLGQGAETQYF
TRBV5-1,NA,TRBJ2-7,NA,TGCGCCAGCAGCTTAGCCGGGATTCCCTCCTACGAGCAGTACTTC,CASSLAGIPSYEQYF
TRBV28,many,TRBJ1-5,NA,TGTGCCAGCAGTTTCCGCGGTTATAGCAATCAGCCCCAGCATTTT,CASSFRGYSNQPQHF
TRBV19,NA,TRBJ1-5,NA,TGTGCCAGTAGTAGTCCAATGAGGGTGAGCAATCAGCCCCAGCATTTT,CASSSPMRVSNQPQHF
TRBV6-2/TRBV6-3,once,TRBJ1-2,NA,TGTGCCAGCTCACCCCCCAGGAGCGGCGGCTACACCTTC,CASSPPRSGGYTF
TRBV2,many,TRBJ2-3,TRBD1,TGTGCCAACACGGGACAGGTTTCCCCAGATACGCAGTATTTT,CANTGQVSPDTQYF
TRBV20-1,many,TRBJ2-2,NA,TGCAGTGCTAGAGATACTAGGGAACTTTCCGGGGAGCTGTTTTTT,CSARDTRELSGELFF
TRBV20-1,once,TRBJ2-1,NA,TGCAGTGCTAGAGTGCCCTCGGGGCAGTTCTTC,CSARVPSGQFF
TRBV27,NA,TRBJ2-7,TRBD2,TGTGCCAGCAGTTATGAACTAGCGGGAGCTTACGGGCAGTACTTC,CASSYELAGAYGQYF
TRBV7-2,NA,TRBJ1-2,TRBD1,TGTGCCAGCAGCTCGCTAAACAGGGGATCGAGCGGCTACACCTTC,CASSSLNRGSSGYTF
TRBV5-1,many,TRBJ2-3,NA,TGCGCCAGCAGCCAAACAGGGTCAGATACGCAGTATTTT,CASSQTGSDTQYF
TRBV19,NA,TRBJ2-7,NA,TGTGCCAGTAGTATTGGGGCAGGGTTCACCTACGAGCAGTACTTC,CASSIGAGFTYEQYF
TRBV5-4,many,TRBJ1-1,TRBD1,TGTGCCAGCAGCTTGGACAGGGGGCCTGCCTTCACTGAAGCTTTCTTT,CASSLDRGPAFTEAFF
TRBV13,many,TRBJ1-2,TRBD1,TGTGCCAGCAGCACCGGGACAGTGTTTGGCTACACCTTC,CASSTGTVFGYTF
TRBV4-2,NA,TRBJ2-7,TRBD2,TGTGCCAGCAGCCTCCCGGCGGCGGGAGGACCCGACGAGCAGTACTTC,CASSLPAAGGPDEQYF
TRBV4-1,many,TRBJ2-3,TRBD2,TGCGCCAGCAGCCCTGGGTTTGAGACTAGCGAATCAGATACGCAGTATTTT,CASSPGFETSESDTQYF
TRBV4-2,many,TRBJ2-7,TRBD2,TGTGCCAGCAGCCAAGCCGCTAGCGGGAGAACGTACGAGCAGTACTTC,CASSQAASGRTYEQYF
TRBV20-1,few,TRBJ2-7,NA,TGCAGTGCTAGGGGCACCGGCCCCTACGAGCAGTACTTC,CSARGTGPYEQYF
TRBV7-9,few,TRBJ2-2,NA,TGTGCCAGCAGCTTAGGTTGGGCCCCGGCGGGCACCGGGGAGCTGTTTTTT,CASSLGWAPAGTGELFF
TRBV30,NA,TRBJ2-5,TRBD2,TGTGCCTGGAGTGACAAGACCCCGGAGCGGGAGGGCCCAGAGACCCAGTACTTC,CAWSDKTPEREGPETQYF
TRBV29-1,NA,TRBJ2-5,NA,TGCAGCGTTGAAGATTGGGCCGTCCAAGAGACCCAGTACTTC,CSVEDWAVQETQYF
TRBV5-6,NA,TRBJ2-7,NA,TGTGCCAGCAGCTTGGGAGGGAATACCTACGAGCAGTACTTC,CASSLGGNTYEQYF
TRBV6-5,many,TRBJ1-1,NA,TGTGCCAGCAGTCCGCAAACACTGAACACTGAAGCTTTCTTT,CASSPQTLNTEAFF
TRBV3-1,few,TRBJ2-7,TRBD2,TGTGCCAGCAGCCCCCCGGAGGCGGGAGGGGCCTACGAGCAGTACTTC,CASSPPEAGGAYEQYF
TRBV7-8,many,TRBJ2-7,TRBD1,TGTGCCAGCAGCCTGAAGACGGACAGGGAAAACGTGCAGTACTTC,CASSLKTDRENVQYF